This is a list of T cell receptor beta chains from one sample in a study of PD-1 blockade in classical Hodgkin lymphoma. Data came from immunoSEQ multiplex PCR; TCRdb stores just in-frame clones and leaves some out. The sample yields about 20,000 clones, about 80% seen once. The source material was CD8+ T cells from blood, sampled before the fourth cycle of nivolumab. These receptors all come from a human donor with classical Hodgkin lymphoma. Both conserved end residues are part of each CDR3. A D gene is named only where the DNA matches it firmly. A clone size is listed for some rows: how often the clone was seen (once, few, many), or a class if it is expanded.

size,J,D,V,DNA,CDR3
-,TRBJ1-2,-,TRBV27,TGTGCCAGCAGTTTATCCACGGGGGGGGTTGGCGGCTACACCTTC,CASSLSTGGVGGYTF
-,TRBJ2-7,TRBD1,TRBV7-7,TGTGCCAGCAGCTTGGGGACAGCCTCCTACGAGCAGTACTTC,CASSLGTASYEQYF
-,TRBJ2-5,-,TRBV9,TGTGCCAGCAGCGTAGGGTTCAGGGAAGAGACCCAGTACTTC,CASSVGFREETQYF
once,TRBJ1-1,-,TRBV30,TGTGCCTGGGGACAGTCGAACACTGAAGCTTTCTTT,CAWGQSNTEAFF
-,TRBJ2-2,TRBD1,TRBV6-4,TGTGCCAGCAGTGAAGGGACAGATAACACCGGGGAGCTGTTTTTT,CASSEGTDNTGELFF
once,TRBJ1-1,-,TRBV6-6,TGTGCCAGCAGTTATGGCACTGAAGCTTTCTTT,CASSYGTEAFF
-,TRBJ2-2,TRBD2,TRBV19,TGTGCCAGTAGTATTGAGGCGGGGGGGCACGTCGGGGAGCTGTTTTTT,CASSIEAGGHVGELFF
-,TRBJ2-2,-,TRBV4-1,TGCGCCAGCAGCCAAGGTCAGAACACCGGGGAGCTGTTTTTT,CASSQGQNTGELFF
-,TRBJ2-1,TRBD1,TRBV15,TGTGCCACCAGCAGAGAGAGCCCCAAGGGGGCGGATGAGCAGTTCTTC,CATSRESPKGADEQFF
-,TRBJ1-1,-,TRBV28,TGTGCCAGCAGTTTAACTGGGAACACTGAAGCTTTCTTT,CASSLTGNTEAFF
-,TRBJ1-2,-,TRBV6-1,TGTGCCAGCAGACCCGGGGAATCCAACTATGGCTACACCTTC,CASRPGESNYGYTF
-,TRBJ1-6,TRBD1,TRBV28,TGTGCCAGCAGTAAACCCAGGGGGCAGACCTATAATTCACCCCTCCACTTT,CASSKPRGQTYNSPLHF
-,TRBJ1-6,-,TRBV9,TGTGCCAGCAGCGTAGAGGACAGTTATAATTCACCCCTCCACTTT,CASSVEDSYNSPLHF
-,TRBJ2-2,-,TRBV11-2,TGTGCCACCCTGACGGCGAACACCGGGGAGCTGTTTTTT,CATLTANTGELFF
-,TRBJ2-7,TRBD1,TRBV5-4,TGTGCCAGCAGCCCCTACAGGGGCAAAAACGAGCAGTACTTC,CASSPYRGKNEQYF
-,TRBJ2-4,-,TRBV7-9,TGTGCCAGCAGCTTAGGGTTCGGGTCCAAAAACATTCAGTACTTC,CASSLGFGSKNIQYF
-,TRBJ1-1,-,TRBV14,TGTGCCAGCAGCCCCGGGACAACGGCTTTCTTT,CASSPGTTAFF
-,TRBJ1-2,-,TRBV25-1,TGTGCCAGCAGTGAACATACAGACTATGGCTACACCTTC,CASSEHTDYGYTF
-,TRBJ1-2,-,TRBV27,TGTGCCAGCAGTTTCTCGGGGGAGGGCTATGGCTACACCTTC,CASSFSGEGYGYTF
-,TRBJ1-6,-,TRBV21-1,TGTGCCAGCAGCAAAGGCTTCTCTCGAATAGGGTCACCCCTCCACTTT,CASSKGFSRIGSPLHF
-,TRBJ1-5,-,TRBV7-6,TGTGCCAGCAGCTTAGAAGACACCAACAATCAGCCCCAGCATTTT,CASSLEDTNNQPQHF
-,TRBJ2-3,-,TRBV4-2,TGTGCCAGCAGCCAAGAAGACAGCACAGATACGCAGTATTTT,CASSQEDSTDTQYF
-,TRBJ2-1,-,TRBV10-3,TGTGCCATCAGTGATACTAACTCCTACAATGAGCAGTTCTTC,CAISDTNSYNEQFF
-,TRBJ1-1,-,TRBV15,TGTGCCACGCAACCGTCGAGGAACACTGAAGCTTTCTTT,CATQPSRNTEAFF
-,TRBJ2-5,-,TRBV7-9,TGTGCAGGCCGAGGTGGGAGCAGGGAGACCCAGTACTTC,CAGRGGSRETQYF
-,TRBJ1-2,-,TRBV18,TGTGCCAGCTCCCTGGGAGGGATGAACTATGGCTACACCTTC,CASSLGGMNYGYTF
-,TRBJ1-1,TRBD1,TRBV9,TGTGCCAGCAGCGACGGACAGGGGGACACTGAAGCTTTCTTT,CASSDGQGDTEAFF
-,TRBJ1-1,-,TRBV1,TGCACCAGCAGCGCGGAACACCTGAACACTGAAGCTTTCTTT,CTSSAEHLNTEAFF
-,TRBJ1-2,-,TRBV9,TGTGCCAGCAGCGATCGGTCGAGCATCAGTGATGGCTACACCTTC,CASSDRSSISDGYTF
-,TRBJ1-2,-,TRBV7-8,TGTGCCAGCAGCTTAGGTGGGTCAGGACTGCCGCCTTATGGCTACACCTTC,CASSLGGSGLPPYGYTF
-,TRBJ1-5,-,TRBV27,TGTGCCAGCAGTATAACAGGGTTTCAGCCCCAGCATTTT,CASSITGFQPQHF
-,TRBJ2-2,-,TRBV5-1,TGCGCCAGCAGCTTGGCCGAAGGGGACACCGGGGAGCTGTTTTTT,CASSLAEGDTGELFF
-,TRBJ2-2,TRBD1,TRBV9,TGTGCCAGACCGGGACAGTTGAACACCGGGGAGCTGTTTTTT,CARPGQLNTGELFF
few,TRBJ1-2,TRBD1,TRBV19,TGTGCCAGTAGTACTCGTGGGACAGGGGTAATCTATGGCTACACCTTC,CASSTRGTGVIYGYTF
-,TRBJ1-1,-,TRBV25-1,TGTGCCAGCAGTGAAACTGTCCTAAGTACTGAAGCTTTCTTT,CASSETVLSTEAFF
-,TRBJ2-7,TRBD1,TRBV6-6,TGTGCCAGCAGTAACGGACAGGGGTCAACCTACGAGCAGTACTTC,CASSNGQGSTYEQYF
-,TRBJ1-6,-,TRBV27,TGTGCCAGCAGTTTAGTGAGCTCCTATAATTCACCCCTCCACTTT,CASSLVSSYNSPLHF
-,TRBJ2-2,-,TRBV7-8,TGTGCCAGCACCGATTCCCTCTCGGGGGGCAAAACCGGGGAGCTGTTTTTT,CASTDSLSGGKTGELFF
-,TRBJ2-2,-,TRBV29-1,TGCAGCGTTGAAGAAGGGGTGAACACCGGGGAGCTGTTTTTT,CSVEEGVNTGELFF
-,TRBJ1-1,TRBD1,TRBV7-9,TGTGCCAGCAGCGTGGACAGGCAAGCTTTCTTT,CASSVDRQAFF
-,TRBJ2-1,TRBD2,TRBV4-3,TGCGCCAGCAGCCAAGACCTAGCGGGGGGGATGCGTAGTGAGCAGTTCTTC,CASSQDLAGGMRSEQFF
-,TRBJ2-7,-,TRBV11-2,TGTGCCAGCAGCTTGGGGGCCTCCTACGAGCAGTACTTC,CASSLGASYEQYF
-,TRBJ1-2,TRBD1,TRBV27,TGTGCCAGCAGTTTAAAACAGGGGGGCTTCTATGGCTACACCTTC,CASSLKQGGFYGYTF
-,TRBJ1-5,-,TRBV19,TGTGCCAGCCGGGGACAAAGGGGCTTGCCCAATCAGCCCCAGCATTTT,CASRGQRGLPNQPQHF
-,TRBJ2-1,-,TRBV19,TGTGCCTCTCGGTGGGGCAACTCCTACAATGAGCAGTTCTTC,CASRWGNSYNEQFF
-,TRBJ2-2,-,TRBV9,TGTGCCAGCAGCGTAGCGGGCAGCACCGGGGAGCTGTTTTTT,CASSVAGSTGELFF
-,TRBJ1-5,-,TRBV19,TGTGCCAGTAGTATAGGTCAGGGCGAGCATCAGCCCCAGCATTTT,CASSIGQGEHQPQHF
-,TRBJ1-4,TRBD1,TRBV6-5,TGTGCCAGCAGTTACATCAGGGGGACGGGTGAAAAACTGTTTTTT,CASSYIRGTGEKLFF
-,TRBJ1-5,-,TRBV9,TGTGCCAGCAGCGCCGGGACGGGCATGGGGCCCCAGCATTTT,CASSAGTGMGPQHF
few,TRBJ1-5,TRBD1,TRBV4-2,TGTGCCAGCAGCCAAGACCAGGGGGTTGATCAGCCCCAGCATTTT,CASSQDQGVDQPQHF
-,TRBJ2-1,TRBD2,TRBV13,TGTGCCAGCAGCCTAACTAGCGAGGATGAGCAGTTCTTC,CASSLTSEDEQFF
once,TRBJ2-3,TRBD2,TRBV9,TGTGCCAGCAGCTCCATCCTTGGGACTAGCGGGGACCCTTACACAGATACGCAGTATTTT,CASSSILGTSGDPYTDTQYF
-,TRBJ2-7,TRBD1,TRBV2,TGTGCCAGCAGTGGGACAGGGGGAGACTACGAGCAGTACTTC,CASSGTGGDYEQYF
-,TRBJ1-1,-,TRBV4-1,TGCGCCAGCAGCCTCGGAGCCGGGATTACTGAAGCTTTCTTT,CASSLGAGITEAFF
-,TRBJ2-5,TRBD1,TRBV25-1,TGTGCCAGCAGCTCACCCGGACAGGGCCAAGAGACCCAGTACTTC,CASSSPGQGQETQYF
-,TRBJ1-5,-,TRBV19,TGTGCCAGTACCATAGGGGGGCGCAGCAATCAGCCCCAGCATTTT,CASTIGGRSNQPQHF
-,TRBJ2-5,TRBD2,TRBV7-9,TGTGCCAGCAGCTTAGTGCTAGCGGGGGCCGGGGAGACCCAGTACTTC,CASSLVLAGAGETQYF
-,TRBJ2-7,-,TRBV6-5,TGTGCCAGCAGTCCTAATACCTACGAGCAGTACTTC,CASSPNTYEQYF
-,TRBJ2-5,-,TRBV9,TGTGCCAGCAGCGTCGAGGGACACTCTTGGGAGACCCAGTACTTC,CASSVEGHSWETQYF
-,TRBJ2-7,TRBD2,TRBV5-1,TGCGCCAGCAGCCCAAGAGGTAGCGGGGGGCTCTCCTACGAGCAGTACTTC,CASSPRGSGGLSYEQYF